These T cell receptor beta chains were read from a single sample in a study of cytomegalovirus exposure and HLA in healthy donors. Repertoires were generated with immunoSEQ multiplex PCR, while TCRdb's copy carries only in-frame clones and drops some. Of around 110,000 clones listed, around a tenth are singletons. Sequencing was carried out using PBMCs. These receptors were collected from a man in his thirties or forties in good health and CMV-seronegative. The CDR3 runs from the conserved cysteine through the conserved F or W. D genes are given only for firm matches. Size tells how often a clone was seen (once, few, many) or the class of an expanded clone, and some rows leave it out.

v_gene: TRBV10-1; abundance: .; d_gene: .; j_gene: TRBJ2-2; CDR3aa: CASSENRAGTGELFF; CDR3nt: TGCGCCAGCAGTGAAAATCGCGCGGGTACCGGGGAGCTGTTTTTT
v_gene: TRBV6-5; abundance: few; d_gene: .; j_gene: TRBJ1-1; CDR3aa: CASSYQLPAGEAFF; CDR3nt: TGTGCCAGCAGTTACCAGCTACCTGCGGGTGAAGCTTTCTTT
v_gene: TRBV28; abundance: .; d_gene: TRBD1; j_gene: TRBJ2-3; CDR3aa: CASSFWGQGRRTQYF; CDR3nt: TGTGCCAGCAGTTTTTGGGGACAGGGGAGGAGAACGCAGTATTTT
v_gene: TRBV5-1; abundance: few; d_gene: .; j_gene: TRBJ2-7; CDR3aa: CASSRGGAGAYEQYF; CDR3nt: TGCGCCAGCAGCCGCGGTGGGGCAGGAGCATACGAGCAGTACTTC
v_gene: TRBV5-5; abundance: .; d_gene: TRBD1; j_gene: TRBJ1-1; CDR3aa: CASSFRGQGWTEAFF; CDR3nt: TGTGCCAGCAGCTTTCGGGGACAGGGCTGGACTGAAGCTTTCTTT
v_gene: TRBV5-5; abundance: few; d_gene: .; j_gene: TRBJ2-7; CDR3aa: CASSLTTGSYEQYF; CDR3nt: TGTGCCAGCAGCTTGACGACAGGATCCTACGAGCAGTACTTC
v_gene: TRBV10-3; abundance: .; d_gene: TRBD2; j_gene: TRBJ2-1; CDR3aa: CAISQPTSGSSYNEQFF; CDR3nt: TGTGCCATCAGTCAACCGACTAGCGGGAGCTCCTACAATGAGCAGTTCTTC
v_gene: TRBV21-1; abundance: .; d_gene: .; j_gene: TRBJ2-7; CDR3aa: CASRGPTGTLSSYEQYF; CDR3nt: TGTGCCAGCCGAGGGCCAACAGGGACGTTGAGCTCCTACGAGCAGTACTTC
v_gene: TRBV27; abundance: few; d_gene: .; j_gene: TRBJ2-7; CDR3aa: CASRTDSPYEQYF; CDR3nt: TGTGCCAGCAGGACGGACAGCCCCTACGAGCAGTACTTC
v_gene: TRBV25-1; abundance: few; d_gene: .; j_gene: TRBJ2-6; CDR3aa: CASSELKASGANVLTF; CDR3nt: TGTGCCAGCAGTGAATTAAAAGCCTCTGGGGCCAACGTCCTGACTTTC
v_gene: TRBV28; abundance: .; d_gene: TRBD2; j_gene: TRBJ2-1; CDR3aa: CASSLPIAGGFNEQFF; CDR3nt: TGTGCCAGCAGTTTACCAATAGCGGGGGGGTTCAATGAGCAGTTCTTC
v_gene: TRBV28; abundance: few; d_gene: .; j_gene: TRBJ1-1; CDR3aa: CASRRSLGKMNTEAFF; CDR3nt: TGTGCCAGCAGACGCTCCCTAGGAAAGATGAACACTGAAGCTTTCTTT
v_gene: TRBV18; abundance: .; d_gene: .; j_gene: TRBJ1-1; CDR3aa: CASSLTGTTNTKAFF; CDR3nt: TGTGCCAGCTCATTAACCGGGACAACTAACACTAAAGCTTTCTTT
v_gene: TRBV10-1; abundance: .; d_gene: TRBD1; j_gene: TRBJ2-7; CDR3aa: CASSEDRGLAYEQYF; CDR3nt: TGCGCCAGCAGTGAAGACAGGGGGTTGGCATACGAGCAGTACTTC
v_gene: TRBV5-1; abundance: few; d_gene: TRBD2; j_gene: TRBJ2-1; CDR3aa: CASASSGEPYNEQFF; CDR3nt: TGCGCCAGCGCATCTAGCGGTGAGCCCTACAATGAGCAGTTCTTC
v_gene: TRBV5-1; abundance: few; d_gene: TRBD1; j_gene: TRBJ2-3; CDR3aa: CASSHPGTGRTDTDTQYF; CDR3nt: TGCGCCAGCAGCCATCCCGGGACAGGGAGGACCGACACAGATACGCAGTATTTT
v_gene: TRBV12-5; abundance: .; d_gene: .; j_gene: TRBJ2-2; CDR3aa: CASGRYQGGINTGELFF; CDR3nt: TGTGCTAGTGGACGGTACCAGGGTGGAATAAACACCGGGGAGCTGTTTTTT
v_gene: TRBV27; abundance: .; d_gene: TRBD1; j_gene: TRBJ2-1; CDR3aa: CASSQDRGNNEQFF; CDR3nt: TGTGCCAGCAGTCAGGACAGGGGGAACAATGAGCAGTTCTTC
v_gene: TRBV9; abundance: .; d_gene: .; j_gene: TRBJ1-1; CDR3aa: CASSYGQGMGTEAFF; CDR3nt: TGTGCCAGCAGCTATGGTCAGGGAATGGGCACTGAAGCTTTCTTT
v_gene: TRBV6-5; abundance: .; d_gene: .; j_gene: TRBJ1-5; CDR3aa: CASTPAVFGQPQHF; CDR3nt: TGTGCCAGCACTCCTGCAGTCTTCGGGCAGCCCCAGCATTTT
v_gene: TRBV11-2; abundance: .; d_gene: .; j_gene: TRBJ1-1; CDR3aa: CASSPLGVNTEAFF; CDR3nt: TGTGCCAGCAGCCCCCTGGGAGTGAACACTGAAGCTTTCTTT
v_gene: TRBV7-8; abundance: .; d_gene: .; j_gene: TRBJ2-3; CDR3aa: CASSLGGPYILDTQYF; CDR3nt: TGTGCCAGCAGCTTAGGCGGCCCGTATATCCTGGATACGCAGTATTTT
v_gene: TRBV27; abundance: .; d_gene: .; j_gene: TRBJ2-2; CDR3aa: CASRGTPNTGELFF; CDR3nt: TGTGCCAGCCGCGGGACGCCGAACACCGGGGAGCTGTTTTTT
v_gene: TRBV6-5; abundance: .; d_gene: TRBD1; j_gene: TRBJ1-2; CDR3aa: CASSPGQGLGYGYTF; CDR3nt: TGTGCCAGCAGTCCAGGACAGGGCCTAGGCTATGGCTACACCTTC
v_gene: TRBV19; abundance: .; d_gene: TRBD1; j_gene: TRBJ1-1; CDR3aa: CASSIDWGDRVTDF; CDR3nt: TGTGCCAGTAGTATAGATTGGGGGGACAGGGTGACTGACTTT
v_gene: TRBV9; abundance: few; d_gene: .; j_gene: TRBJ2-7; CDR3aa: CASSATSSPVEQYF; CDR3nt: TGTGCCAGCAGCGCGACAAGCTCCCCGGTCGAGCAGTACTTC
v_gene: TRBV19; abundance: few; d_gene: TRBD2; j_gene: TRBJ2-5; CDR3aa: CASSIDLAGARGTQYF; CDR3nt: TGTGCCAGTAGTATAGACCTAGCGGGGGCCAGGGGGACCCAGTACTTC
v_gene: TRBV14; abundance: few; d_gene: TRBD1; j_gene: TRBJ2-1; CDR3aa: CASSRGTGASSYNEQFF; CDR3nt: TGTGCCAGCAGCCGGGGGACAGGGGCTAGCTCCTACAATGAGCAGTTCTTC
v_gene: TRBV11-3; abundance: .; d_gene: TRBD1; j_gene: TRBJ1-3; CDR3aa: CASSLDRNSGNTIYF; CDR3nt: TGTGCCAGCAGCTTGGACAGGAACTCTGGAAACACCATATATTTT
v_gene: TRBV5-4; abundance: few; d_gene: .; j_gene: TRBJ1-1; CDR3aa: CASSLEGGMRNTEAFF; CDR3nt: TGTGCCAGCAGCTTGGAAGGGGGTATGAGGAACACTGAAGCTTTCTTT
v_gene: TRBV7-2; abundance: few; d_gene: .; j_gene: TRBJ1-3; CDR3aa: CASSLAYTGNTIYF; CDR3nt: TGTGCCAGCAGCTTGGCTTACACTGGAAACACCATATATTTT
v_gene: TRBV30; abundance: few; d_gene: TRBD2; j_gene: TRBJ2-3; CDR3aa: CAWSGEGQTQNSGRSAYADTQYF; CDR3nt: TGTGCCTGGAGTGGGGAGGGACAGACTCAAAATAGCGGGAGGTCCGCTTACGCAGATACGCAGTATTTT
v_gene: TRBV11-2; abundance: .; d_gene: TRBD2; j_gene: TRBJ2-2; CDR3aa: CASSPRGGKGTGELFF; CDR3nt: TGTGCCAGCAGCCCTCGGGGGGGTAAAGGCACCGGGGAGCTGTTTTTT
v_gene: TRBV6-5; abundance: .; d_gene: TRBD2; j_gene: TRBJ2-7; CDR3aa: CASSSSGKVSYEQYF; CDR3nt: TGTGCCAGCAGCTCTAGCGGGAAAGTATCCTACGAGCAGTACTTC
v_gene: TRBV5-6; abundance: .; d_gene: .; j_gene: TRBJ1-6; CDR3aa: CASSLAGAGRSYNSPLHF; CDR3nt: TGTGCCAGCAGCTTGGCTGGGGCAGGCCGCTCCTATAATTCACCCCTCCACTTT
v_gene: TRBV27; abundance: few; d_gene: .; j_gene: TRBJ1-6; CDR3aa: CASRPGLTNSPLHF; CDR3nt: TGTGCCAGCAGGCCGGGACTGACTAATTCACCCCTCCACTTT
v_gene: TRBV6-6; abundance: .; d_gene: .; j_gene: TRBJ2-1; CDR3aa: CASSPHQGGHNEQFF; CDR3nt: TGTGCCAGCAGCCCACACCAAGGGGGACACAATGAGCAGTTCTTC
v_gene: TRBV6-5; abundance: few; d_gene: .; j_gene: TRBJ1-1; CDR3aa: CASSFGPPRGTEAFF; CDR3nt: TGTGCCAGCAGCTTCGGGCCCCCAAGGGGCACTGAAGCTTTCTTT
v_gene: TRBV6-5; abundance: .; d_gene: TRBD1; j_gene: TRBJ1-2; CDR3aa: CASTPGAGGNYGYTF; CDR3nt: TGTGCCAGCACTCCCGGTGCAGGGGGCAACTATGGCTACACCTTC
v_gene: TRBV30; abundance: .; d_gene: .; j_gene: TRBJ1-2; CDR3aa: CAWSLTGGGYTF; CDR3nt: TGTGCCTGGAGTTTAACCGGCGGGGGCTACACCTTC
v_gene: TRBV6-4; abundance: .; d_gene: TRBD2; j_gene: TRBJ2-1; CDR3aa: CASSDSIWGRHDENGTINEQFF; CDR3nt: TGTGCCAGCAGTGACTCGATCTGGGGCAGGCATGACGAGAATGGGACTATTAATGAGCAGTTCTTC
v_gene: TRBV6-5; abundance: few; d_gene: TRBD2; j_gene: TRBJ2-5; CDR3aa: CASSYSSSGRKYTQYF; CDR3nt: TGTGCCAGCAGTTACTCGTCTAGCGGGAGGAAATATACCCAGTACTTC
v_gene: TRBV4-1; abundance: .; d_gene: TRBD2; j_gene: TRBJ2-2; CDR3aa: CASSQATSGYTGELFF; CDR3nt: TGCGCCAGCAGTCAGGCCACTAGCGGGTACACCGGGGAGCTGTTTTTT
v_gene: TRBV5-1; abundance: few; d_gene: .; j_gene: TRBJ2-3; CDR3aa: CASSFTGENTDTQYF; CDR3nt: TGCGCCAGCAGCTTCACGGGAGAGAACACAGATACGCAGTATTTT
v_gene: TRBV2; abundance: .; d_gene: TRBD1; j_gene: TRBJ2-2; CDR3aa: CASNGRWDRGTGELFF; CDR3nt: TGTGCCAGCAATGGAAGGTGGGACAGGGGTACCGGGGAGCTGTTTTTT
v_gene: TRBV27; abundance: .; d_gene: TRBD1; j_gene: TRBJ2-5; CDR3aa: CASRPQGQARETQYF; CDR3nt: TGTGCCAGCAGACCACAAGGACAGGCCCGGGAGACCCAGTACTTC
v_gene: TRBV19; abundance: .; d_gene: .; j_gene: TRBJ1-1; CDR3aa: CASTSDGRRTEAFF; CDR3nt: TGTGCCAGTACCTCGGACGGGAGAAGGACTGAAGCTTTCTTT
v_gene: TRBV10-2; abundance: .; d_gene: TRBD1; j_gene: TRBJ2-7; CDR3aa: CASGTEYEQYF; CDR3nt: TGCGCCTCCGGGACAGAGTACGAGCAGTACTTC
v_gene: TRBV9; abundance: .; d_gene: .; j_gene: TRBJ1-4; CDR3aa: CASSVGSATNEKLFF; CDR3nt: TGTGCCAGCAGCGTAGGATCAGCAACTAATGAAAAACTGTTTTTT
v_gene: TRBV5-1; abundance: few; d_gene: .; j_gene: TRBJ2-5; CDR3aa: CASSSTGKNQETQYF; CDR3nt: TGCGCCAGCAGCTCGACGGGGAAAAACCAAGAGACCCAGTACTTC
v_gene: TRBV19; abundance: few; d_gene: TRBD2; j_gene: TRBJ2-5; CDR3aa: CASSIGLAGTSTNF; CDR3nt: TGTGCCAGTAGTATAGGGCTAGCGGGGACTTCAACAAACTTC
v_gene: TRBV19; abundance: few; d_gene: .; j_gene: TRBJ2-2; CDR3aa: CASSIYGGQFGELFF; CDR3nt: TGTGCCAGTAGTATCTATGGGGGCCAGTTCGGGGAGCTGTTTTTT
v_gene: TRBV5-1; abundance: few; d_gene: TRBD1; j_gene: TRBJ1-1; CDR3aa: CASSSDRGGEAFF; CDR3nt: TGCGCCAGCAGCTCGGACAGGGGCGGAGAAGCTTTCTTT
v_gene: TRBV19; abundance: .; d_gene: TRBD2; j_gene: TRBJ2-1; CDR3aa: CASSIDATSGVYNEQFF; CDR3nt: TGTGCCAGTAGTATAGACGCGACTAGCGGGGTCTACAATGAGCAGTTCTTC